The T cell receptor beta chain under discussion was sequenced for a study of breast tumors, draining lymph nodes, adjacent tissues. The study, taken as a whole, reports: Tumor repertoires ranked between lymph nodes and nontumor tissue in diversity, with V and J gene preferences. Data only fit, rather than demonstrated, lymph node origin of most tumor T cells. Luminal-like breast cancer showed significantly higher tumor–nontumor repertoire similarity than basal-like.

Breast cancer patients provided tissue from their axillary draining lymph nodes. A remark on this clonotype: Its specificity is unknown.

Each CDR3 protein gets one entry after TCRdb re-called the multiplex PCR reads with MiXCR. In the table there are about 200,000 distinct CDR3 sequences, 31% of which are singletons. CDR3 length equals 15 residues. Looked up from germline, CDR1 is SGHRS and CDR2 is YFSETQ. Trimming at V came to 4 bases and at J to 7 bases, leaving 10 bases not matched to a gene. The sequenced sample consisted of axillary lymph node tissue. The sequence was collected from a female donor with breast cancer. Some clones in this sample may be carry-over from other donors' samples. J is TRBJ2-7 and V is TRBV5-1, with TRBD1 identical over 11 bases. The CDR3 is CASSSGQGAPGEQYF. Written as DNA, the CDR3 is TGCGCCAGCAGCAGCGGACAGGGGGCGCCGGGAGAGCAGTACTTC.